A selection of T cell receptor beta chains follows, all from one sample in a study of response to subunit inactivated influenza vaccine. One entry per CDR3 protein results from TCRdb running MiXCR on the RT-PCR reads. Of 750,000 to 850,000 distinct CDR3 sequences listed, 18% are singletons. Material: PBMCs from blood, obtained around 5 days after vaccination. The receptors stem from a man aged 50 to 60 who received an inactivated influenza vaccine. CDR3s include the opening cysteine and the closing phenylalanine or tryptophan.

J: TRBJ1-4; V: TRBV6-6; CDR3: CASGGQDGILFF
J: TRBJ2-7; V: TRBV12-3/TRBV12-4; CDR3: CASSFAVADEQYF
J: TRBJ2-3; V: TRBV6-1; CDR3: CASSGLAKGDTQYF
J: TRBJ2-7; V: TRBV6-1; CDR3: CASSADSGRVSEQYF
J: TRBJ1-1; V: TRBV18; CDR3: CASSRTGGGTEAFF
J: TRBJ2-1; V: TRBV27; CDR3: CASSNRLAGRNEQFF
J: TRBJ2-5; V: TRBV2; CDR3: CASSADSQETQYF
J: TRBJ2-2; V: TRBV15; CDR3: CATSRRQGRAGELFF
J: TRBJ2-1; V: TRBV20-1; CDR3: CSAWVAGGRNEQFF
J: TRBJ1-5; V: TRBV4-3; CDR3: CASSQDSKGFQPQHF
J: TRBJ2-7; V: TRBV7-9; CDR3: CASSPVAGWYEQYF
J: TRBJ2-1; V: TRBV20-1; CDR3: CSAAGSRSSYNEQFF
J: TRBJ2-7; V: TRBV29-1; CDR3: CSARRPGGEQYF
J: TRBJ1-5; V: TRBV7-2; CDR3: CASSFGIGSNQPQHF
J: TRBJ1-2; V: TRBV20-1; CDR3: CSARDRGIYGYTF
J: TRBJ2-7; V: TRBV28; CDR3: CASSTGLVTEQYF
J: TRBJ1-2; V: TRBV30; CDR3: CAWSWNYGYTF
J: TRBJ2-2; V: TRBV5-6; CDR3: CASSLGPSPIGELFF
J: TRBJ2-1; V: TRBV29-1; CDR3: CSVERGPYNEQFF
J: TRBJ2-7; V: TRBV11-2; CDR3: CASSFRDSHYDIEQYF
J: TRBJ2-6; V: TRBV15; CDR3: CATSRGRASGANVLTF
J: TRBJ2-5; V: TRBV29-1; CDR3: CSVGLAPVQETQYF
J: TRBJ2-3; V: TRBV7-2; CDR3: CASSPWTSGVGQYF
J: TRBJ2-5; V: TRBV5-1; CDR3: CASSLAGKQETQYF
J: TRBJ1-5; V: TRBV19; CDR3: CASSTILGSGNQPQHF
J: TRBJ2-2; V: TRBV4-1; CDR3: CASSLNRDSTTGELFF
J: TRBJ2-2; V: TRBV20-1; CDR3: CSAKSGGVITGELFF
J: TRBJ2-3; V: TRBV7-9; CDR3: CASSTTIAASTDTQYF
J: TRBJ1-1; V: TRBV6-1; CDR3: CASSHRRVVVTEAFF
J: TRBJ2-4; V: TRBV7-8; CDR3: CASSQYGTQGIQYF
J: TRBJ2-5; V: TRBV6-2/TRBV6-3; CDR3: CASSQGVETQYF
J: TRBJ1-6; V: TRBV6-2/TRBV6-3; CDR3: CASSYSVGLGIQDSYNSPLHF
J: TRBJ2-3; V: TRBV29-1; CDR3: CSVIWLAVFPNTQYF
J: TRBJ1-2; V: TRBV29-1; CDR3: CSVTGTGPHNYGYTF
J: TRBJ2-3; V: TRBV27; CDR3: CASSPLTGQLVSTDTQYF
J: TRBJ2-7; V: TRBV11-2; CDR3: CASRSIRGTIPEQYF
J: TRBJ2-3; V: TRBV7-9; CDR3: CASIDQRGATDTQYF
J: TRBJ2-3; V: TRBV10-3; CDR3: CAIRREGRDTQYF
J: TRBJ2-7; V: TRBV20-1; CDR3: CSARILALGTYEQYF
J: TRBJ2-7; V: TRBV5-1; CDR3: CASSLVASGVTYEQYF
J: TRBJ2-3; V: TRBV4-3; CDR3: CASSQETGLGLDTQYF
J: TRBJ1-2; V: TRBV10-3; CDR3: CAISESIGRKNYGYTF
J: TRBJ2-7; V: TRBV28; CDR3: CASSSIRRGEQYF
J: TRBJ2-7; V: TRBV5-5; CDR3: CASSPPSGGASYEQYF
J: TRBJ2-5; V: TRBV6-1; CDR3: CASSEPVQETQYF